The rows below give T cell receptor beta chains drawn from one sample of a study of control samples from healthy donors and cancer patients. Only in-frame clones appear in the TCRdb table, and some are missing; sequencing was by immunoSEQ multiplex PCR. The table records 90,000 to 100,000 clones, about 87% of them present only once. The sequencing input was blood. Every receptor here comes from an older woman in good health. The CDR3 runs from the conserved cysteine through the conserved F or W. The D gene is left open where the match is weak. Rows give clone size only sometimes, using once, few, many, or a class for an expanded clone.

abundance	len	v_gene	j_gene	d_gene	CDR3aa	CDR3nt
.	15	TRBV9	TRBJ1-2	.	CASSQGGFSNYGYTF	TGTGCCAGCAGTCAAGGGGGGTTCTCTAACTATGGCTACACCTTC
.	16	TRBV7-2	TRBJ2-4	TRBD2	CASSPGLAGVGNIQYF	TGTGCCAGCAGCCCCGGCCTAGCGGGAGTAGGTAACATTCAGTACTTC
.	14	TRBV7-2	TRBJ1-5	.	CASRGPGSNQPQHF	TGTGCCAGCAGGGGTCCCGGGAGCAATCAGCCCCAGCATTTT
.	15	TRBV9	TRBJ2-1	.	CASSVGDGINNEQFF	TGTGCCAGCAGCGTAGGGGACGGGATTAACAATGAGCAGTTCTTC
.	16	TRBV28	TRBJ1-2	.	CASSSRPSPGIYGYTF	TGTGCCAGCAGTTCCAGACCCTCCCCGGGGATCTATGGCTACACCTTC
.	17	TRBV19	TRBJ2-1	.	CASSKGTPRTAYNEQFF	TGTGCCAGTAGTAAGGGGACCCCCAGGACGGCCTACAATGAGCAGTTCTTC
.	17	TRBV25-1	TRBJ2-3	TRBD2	CASSVNPGLADTDTQYF	TGTGCCAGCAGTGTCAACCCGGGACTAGCGGACACAGATACGCAGTATTTT
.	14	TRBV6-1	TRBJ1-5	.	CASSEAGPNQPQHF	TGTGCCAGCAGTGAGGCAGGGCCTAATCAGCCCCAGCATTTT
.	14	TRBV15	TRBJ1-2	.	CATSRESSNYGYTF	TGTGCCACCAGCAGAGAGTCCAGCAACTATGGCTACACCTTC
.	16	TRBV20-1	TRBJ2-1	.	CSASTSGGRLYNEQFF	TGCAGTGCTAGTACGTCCGGGGGGCGACTTTACAATGAGCAGTTCTTC
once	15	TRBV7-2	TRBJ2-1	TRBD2	CASSLEASGNNEQFF	TGTGCCAGCAGCTTAGAAGCTAGCGGGAACAATGAGCAGTTCTTC
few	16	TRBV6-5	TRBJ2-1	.	CASSYSIRATYNEQFF	TGTGCCAGCAGTTACTCGATCAGGGCAACCTACAATGAGCAGTTCTTC
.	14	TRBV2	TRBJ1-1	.	CASSESARGTEAFF	TGTGCCAGCAGTGAAAGTGCGAGGGGCACTGAAGCTTTCTTT
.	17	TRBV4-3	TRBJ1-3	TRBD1	CASSQQIDRGPGNTIYF	TGCGCCAGCAGCCAACAAATCGACAGGGGGCCGGGAAACACCATATATTTT
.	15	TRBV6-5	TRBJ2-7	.	CASSVGPLSSYEQYF	TGTGCCAGCAGCGTTGGACCGTTGAGCTCCTACGAGCAGTACTTC
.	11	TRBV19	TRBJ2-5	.	CASTSRGTQYF	TGTGCCAGTACCTCTAGGGGGACCCAGTACTTC
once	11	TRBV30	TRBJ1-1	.	CAWSVNTEAFF	TGTGCCTGGAGTGTGAACACTGAAGCTTTCTTT
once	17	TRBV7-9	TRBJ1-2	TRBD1	CASSFLTGGQTNYGYTF	TGTGCCAGCAGCTTTTTGACAGGGGGTCAAACTAACTATGGCTACACCTTC
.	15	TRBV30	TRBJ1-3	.	CAWSLTGGSGNTIYF	TGTGCCTGGTCACTAACGGGGGGCTCTGGAAACACCATATATTTT
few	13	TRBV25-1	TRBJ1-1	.	CASSEGDRGEAFF	TGTGCCAGCAGTGAAGGGGATAGGGGTGAAGCTTTCTTT
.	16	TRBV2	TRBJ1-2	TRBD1	CASSASGPTGDYGYTF	TGTGCCAGCAGTGCGTCGGGCCCGACAGGGGACTATGGCTACACCTTC
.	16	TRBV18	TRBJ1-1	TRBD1	CASSNLDRVLGTEAFF	TGTGCCAGCTCAAACCTAGACAGGGTATTGGGCACTGAAGCTTTCTTT
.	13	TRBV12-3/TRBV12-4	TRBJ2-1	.	CASSPTSYNEQFF	TGTGCCAGCAGCCCTACTTCCTACAATGAGCAGTTCTTC
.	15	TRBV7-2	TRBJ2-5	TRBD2	CASSLGRESWETQYF	TGTGCTAGCAGCTTAGGGCGGGAGTCGTGGGAGACCCAGTACTTC
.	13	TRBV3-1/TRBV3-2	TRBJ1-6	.	CASSPAGNSPLHF	TGTGCCAGCAGCCCCGCTGGGAATTCACCCCTCCACTTT
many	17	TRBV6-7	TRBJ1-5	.	CASSYRAVEVGNQPQHF	TGTGCCAGCAGTTACCGGGCGGTAGAGGTGGGCAATCAGCCCCAGCATTTT
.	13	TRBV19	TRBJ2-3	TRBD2	CASTDRLADTQYF	TGTGCCAGTACTGACCGACTAGCCGATACGCAGTATTTT
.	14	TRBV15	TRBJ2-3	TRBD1	CATSDRTGTDTQYF	TGTGCCACCAGCGACCGGACAGGGACAGATACGCAGTATTTT
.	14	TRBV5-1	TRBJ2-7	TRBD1	CASSYPGGRGEQYF	TGCGCCAGCAGCTATCCAGGGGGAAGGGGCGAGCAGTACTTC
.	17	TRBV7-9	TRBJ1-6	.	CASSLVGGLSYNSPLHF	TGTGCCAGCAGCTTAGTAGGGGGTTTATCCTATAATTCACCCCTCCACTTT
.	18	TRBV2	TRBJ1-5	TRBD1	CASSEGGQGTIPGQPQHF	TGTGCCAGCAGTGAAGGGGGACAGGGAACGATACCCGGGCAGCCCCAGCATTTT
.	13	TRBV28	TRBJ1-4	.	CASTGTTNEKLFF	TGTGCCAGCACTGGGACGACTAATGAAAAACTGTTTTTT
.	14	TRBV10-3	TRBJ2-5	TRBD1	CATAGQGALETQYF	TGTGCCACCGCCGGACAGGGGGCTTTAGAGACCCAGTACTTC
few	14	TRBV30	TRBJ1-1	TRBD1	CAWRDSGTAPSVFF	TGTGCCTGGAGGGATTCCGGGACAGCCCCTTCGGTTTTCTTT
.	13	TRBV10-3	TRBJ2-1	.	CAISGLEEGEQFF	TGTGCCATCAGTGGACTAGAAGAGGGTGAGCAGTTCTTC
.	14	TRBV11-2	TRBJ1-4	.	CASSDLLENEKLFF	TGTGCCAGCAGCGATCTTCTCGAGAATGAAAAACTGTTTTTT
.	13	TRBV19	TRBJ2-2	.	CASSPGPTGELFF	TGTGCCAGTAGTCCGGGGCCGACCGGGGAGCTGTTTTTT
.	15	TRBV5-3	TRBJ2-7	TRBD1	CARSLDGQVSYEQYF	TGTGCCAGAAGCTTGGATGGACAGGTCTCCTACGAGCAGTACTTC
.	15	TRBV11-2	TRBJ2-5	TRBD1	CASSTYRGREETQYF	TGTGCCAGCAGCACCTACAGGGGGCGGGAAGAGACCCAGTACTTC
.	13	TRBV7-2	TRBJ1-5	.	CASSSRTNQPQHF	TGTGCCAGCAGCTCTAGAACCAACCAGCCCCAGCATTTT
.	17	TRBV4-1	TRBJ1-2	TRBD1	CASSQSGTASWVYGYTF	TGCGCCAGCAGCCAGAGCGGGACAGCCTCCTGGGTCTATGGCTACACCTTC